Listed here are 12 T cell receptor beta chains from one sample, sequenced in a study of T cell changes during pregnancy in multiple sclerosis. Method: immunoSEQ multiplex PCR; TCRdb's copy keeps in-frame clones and lacks some. This sample yields approximately 65,000 clones, of which about 96% are seen a single time; over 2% belongs to the top ten. The sample here was CD8+ T cells from peripheral blood mononuclear cells, taken after pregnancy. The receptors come from a female donor with multiple sclerosis, enrolled in a pregnancy study.

The gene calls are TRBV6-6 and TRBJ2-3; D remains unclear. This CDR3 region has 14 residues. CDR1 and CDR2 (germline): MNHNY, SVGAGI (reference sequence). Trimming took 7 bases from V and 2 from J, leaving 13 bases between them. The CDR3, as DNA: TGTGCCAGCACCCTCACAGAATACACAGATACGCAGTATTTT. Translating it yields CASTLTEYTDTQYF.

This clone was seen a few times. The V call is TRBV7-6, the J call TRBJ1-5; D possibly corresponds to TRBD1 (5 bases). The CDR3 contains 15 residues. Deletions cut 1 base from V and 4 bases from J, with 11 bases between. Germline assignment: CDR1 SGHVS and CDR2 FNYEAQ. CDR3 nucleotides: TGTGCCAGCAGCTTAGTACCAGGGCTTAATCAGCCCCAGCATTTT. This sequence encodes CASSLVPGLNQPQHF. Full variable domain (missing parts from reference TRBV7-6 and TRBJ1-5): GAGVSQSPRYKVTKRGQDVALRCDPISGHVSLYWYRQALGQGPEFLTYFNYEAQQDKSGLPNDRFSAERPEGSISTLTIQRTEQRDSAMYRCASSLVPGLNQPQHFGDGTRLSIL.

The V call is TRBV15, the J call TRBJ2-1, with a tentative D call TRBD1 (6 bases). The V and J ends lost 0 bases and 2 bases respectively, with 8 bases between them. The germline V gene has CDR1 LNHNV and CDR2 YYDKDF (reference sequence). This CDR3 is 15 amino acids long. The CDR3 bases are TGTGCCACCAGCAGAGATGGGGGCACCTACAATGAGCAGTTCTTC. Encoded protein: CATSRDGGTYNEQFF.

The chain joins TRBV7-6 to TRBJ1-1; D is unresolved. The CDR3 has 14 residues. The germline CDR1 and CDR2 sequences are SGHVS and FNYEAQ. V was clipped by 0 bases and J by 5 bases, with 10 bases between them. The CDR3 DNA sequence: TGTGCCAGCAGCTTAGCCCCCCCGGGGACTGAAGCTTTCTTT. Translated, it gives CASSLAPPGTEAFF.

The rearrangement links TRBV6-1 to TRBJ1-2; 11 bases match TRBD1. V dropped 7 bases and J dropped 6; count of bases not matched to a gene: 1. The CDR3 is made up of 12 amino acids. The germline V gene has CDR1 MNHNS and CDR2 SASEGT. The CDR3 loop reads CASTGQGDGYTF. The DNA for the CDR3 is TGTGCCAGCACGGGACAGGGGGATGGCTACACCTTC.

This chain joins TRBV5-6 and TRBJ1-5; 9 positions match TRBD1. The CDR3 runs to 17 residues. V lost 4 bases to trimming and J lost 2 bases; unmatched junction nucleotides: 10. Germline CDR1 and CDR2: SGHDT and YYEEEE. The CDR3 nucleotides read TGTGCCAGCAGCCGATACTCGACAGGGGGTGGCAATCAGCCCCAGCATTTT. It yields the protein CASSRYSTGGGNQPQHF.

The chain joins TRBV2 to TRBJ2-7; D may be TRBD2 (5 bases). Germline lookup yields CDR1 SNHLY and CDR2 FYNNEI. The CDR3 is 13 amino acids. V was shortened by 8 bases and J by 3 bases, with 14 bases between the two germline ends. CDR3 amino acids: CASGSERHYEQYF. DNA for the CDR3: TGTGCCAGCGGGAGTGAGAGACACTACGAGCAGTACTTC.

The J gene is TRBJ2-3, the V gene TRBV28; 7 nucleotides line up with TRBD2. V trimming: 3 bases; J trimming: 1 base; junction bases outside the gene matches: 4. This CDR3 spans 15 amino acids. CDR1 is MDHEN, CDR2 SYDVKM, per germline. The CDR3, as DNA: TGTGCCAGCAGTTTCCAGCGGGACCGCACAGATACGCAGTATTTT. Residues: CASSFQRDRTDTQYF.

V and J are TRBV5-4 and TRBJ2-2, with 9 nucleotides matching TRBD2. CDR1 and CDR2 (germline): SGHNT, YYREEE (reference sequence). The CDR3 spans 15 residues. V was clipped by 0 bases and J by 6 bases; unmatched bases: 3. The CDR3 protein is CASSLVAGGPGELFF. The DNA of the CDR3 is TGTGCCAGCAGCTTGGTCGCGGGAGGGCCCGGGGAGCTGTTTTTT.

The chain couples TRBV7-8 to TRBJ2-2, with TRBD2 matching 8 bases. The CDR3 is 17 residues long. CDR1 is SGHVS and CDR2 is FQNEAQ in the germline V gene. V lost 1 base, J lost 7 bases, and 11 bases stayed unmatched. CDR3 amino acids: CASSLVEGGLVVGELFF. CDR3 bases: TGTGCCAGCAGCTTAGTAGAGGGGGGACTAGTGGTCGGGGAGCTGTTTTTT.

This clone showed up just once. J is TRBJ2-7 and V is TRBV15; TRBD1 aligns across 7 bases. J lost 3 bases, V lost 4 bases, and 3 bases had no gene match. The CDR3 is 13 amino acids. Looked up from germline, CDR1 is LNHNV and CDR2 is YYDKDF (reference sequence). The CDR3 spells CATSNWDSYEQYF. CDR3 bases: TGTGCCACCAGCAATTGGGACAGCTACGAGCAGTACTTC.

This chain connects TRBV7-6 to TRBJ2-7; 9 bases fit TRBD2. Germline V gene sequence: CDR1 SGHVS, CDR2 FNYEAQ. The length of the CDR3 is 14 residues. Trimming removed 3 bases from V and 3 bases from J; junction bases left unmatched: 3. In DNA, the CDR3 is TGTGCCAGCAGCTTTAGCGGGAGTGACTACGAGCAGTACTTC. Translating it yields CASSFSGSDYEQYF.